This paragraph reports one T cell receptor (beta chain). J gave up 5 bases and V 5 bases, and 11 bases lay outside the gene matches. The CDR3 runs to 17 residues. Looked up from germline, CDR1 is MDHEN and CDR2 is SYDVKM. Data came from immunoSEQ multiplex PCR; TCRdb stores just in-frame clones and leaves some out. The sample has about 220,000 clones; about 85% are singletons. These data are taken from a study of blood T cell repertoires in COVID-19. Study-level background: Acute and convalescent COVID-19 samples came from the United States, Italy and Spain. Sample material is recorded as cDNA or gDNA derived from T cells, B-cell-depleted T cells, or PBMCs.

The receptor was isolated from a man in his thirties or forties with active or convalescent COVID-19. V usage is TRBV28 and J usage is TRBJ2-5; 13 bases match TRBD2. Sample: peripheral blood. CDR3 DNA: TGTGCCAGCAGTCTCGCCCTACTAGCGGGGGGGGGTGAGACCCAGTACTTC. Protein product: CASSLALLAGGGETQYF. Looking up the rest from reference TRBV28 and TRBJ2-5 gives the full variable domain: DVKVTQSSRYLVKRTGEKVFLECVQDMDHENMFWYRQDPGLGLRLIYFSYDVKMKEKGDIPEGYSVSREKKERFSLILESASTNQTSMYLCASSLALLAGGGETQYFGPGTRLLVL.